Below are 25 T cell receptor beta chains sequenced from a single sample in a study of T cells in Graves' hyperthyroidism and ophthalmopathy. Using RNA transcripts as the source, TCR beta CDR3 regions were amplified. HTBI primers were employed in a first-round RT-PCR of the TCR CDR3. TCRdb called the multiplex PCR reads again in MiXCR, with one record for every CDR3 protein. The data show about 360,000 distinct CDR3 sequences, about a sixth seen once. The sample was blood. These receptor sequences come from a woman aged 18 to 35 with Graves' hyperthyroidism that later progressed to Graves' ophthalmopathy.

This clonotype showed up many times. The chain combines TRBV12-3 or TRBV12-4 with TRBJ1-1, with 7 bases fitting TRBD1. This CDR3 is 17 amino acids long. J lost 0 bases, V lost 5 bases, and 12 bases had no gene match. The CDR3 is CASSPASPGQMNTEAFF. The CDR3 DNA sequence: TGTGCCAGCAGTCCCGCCTCTCCGGGACAGATGAACACTGAAGCTTTCTTT.

There are a few counts of this clonotype. This chain connects TRBV4-1 to TRBJ2-7, with TRBD2 identical over 13 bases. Germline V gene lookup returns CDR1 MGHRA and CDR2 YSYEKL. This CDR3 is 17 amino acids long. V was clipped by 3 bases and J by 4 bases; unmatched bases: 9. This CDR3 reads CASSHDLGTSGEYEQYF. Here the CDR3 DNA reads TGCGCCAGCAGCCATGATCTAGGGACTAGCGGGGAATACGAGCAGTACTTC.

This clonotype appeared many times. This chain links TRBV15 with TRBJ2-7; 7 bases are shared with TRBD2. The CDR3 is made up of 17 amino acids. Germline CDR1 is LNHNV and CDR2 is YYDKDF (reference sequence). Germline trimming cut 2 bases from V and 0 bases from J; bases unmatched to any gene: 10. CDR3 bases: TGTGCCACCAGCAGACTTCTGCTAGCGGATAGCTCCTACGAGCAGTACTTC. Translated, it gives CATSRLLLADSSYEQYF.

This clonotype was detected many times. V gene TRBV5-1 combines with J gene TRBJ2-5, with D tentatively TRBD1 (5 bases). Between the trimmed V and J ends, which lost 2 bases and 2 bases, there was a span of 13 bases. The CDR3 is made up of 15 amino acids. Germline assignment: CDR1 SGHRS and CDR2 YFSETQ. The chain's CDR3 is CASSLAPREQETQYF. The CDR3 DNA reads as TGCGCCAGCAGCTTAGCGCCCAGGGAACAAGAGACCCAGTACTTC.

This chain uses TRBV5-5 with TRBJ2-7, with 7 positions matching TRBD2. The germline V gene encodes CDR1 SGHKS and CDR2 YYEKEE (reference sequence). The CDR3 spans 13 residues. Trimming at V came to 4 bases and at J to 5 bases, leaving 6 bases not matched to a gene. DNA for the CDR3: TGTGCCAGCAGCCCGGGGAGGGGAAACGAGCAGTACTTC. This sequence encodes CASSPGRGNEQYF.

Ten or more counts support this clonotype. This chain joins TRBV27 and TRBJ2-7; a weak D match, TRBD1 (6 bases). Trimming removed 5 bases at V and 2 bases at J, with 10 bases between. CDR1 and CDR2 from the germline V gene are MNHEY and SMNVEV (reference sequence). CDR3 length: 13 residues. The CDR3 reads CASSMDSAYEQYF. For the CDR3, the DNA is TGTGCCAGCAGTATGGACAGCGCCTACGAGCAGTACTTC.

This clonotype has more than one count but fewer than ten. The CDR3 DNA follows: TGTGCCATCAGTGAGAATCAGGTCTACGACAATGAGCAGTTCTTC. It is translated as CAISENQVYDNEQFF. This rearrangement joins TRBV10-3 to TRBJ2-1, with D unclear. Trimming shortened V by 2 bases and J by 5 bases, and 13 bases separated the two germline ends. Germline V gives CDR1 ENHRY, CDR2 SYGVKD. CDR3 length: 15 residues.

This clonotype was detected ten times or more. The rearrangement uses TRBV6-2 or TRBV6-3 and TRBJ1-5; no definite D call. Germline-derived CDR1 and CDR2 are MNHEY and SVGEGT. V was pared by 6 bases and J by 7 bases, with 10 bases between. The CDR3 spans 12 residues. CDR3 in DNA: TGTGCCAGCAGCGCCGAAGGACAGCCCCAGCATTTT. Its protein is CASSAEGQPQHF.

This clonotype was counted at least ten times. The V and J genes are TRBV6-1 and TRBJ2-5, with D unresolved. Trimming stripped 5 bases from V and 3 bases from J, with 10 bases between. This CDR3 has 13 residues. CDR1 is MNHNS and CDR2 is SASEGT in the germline V gene. DNA of the CDR3: TGTGCCAGCAGTTCCCATCCCGAAGAGACCCAGTACTTC. As protein: CASSSHPEETQYF.

This clonotype was counted ten times or more. V gene TRBV28 combines with J gene TRBJ2-6; 7 bases match TRBD1. This CDR3 spans 15 amino acids. CDR1 and CDR2 (germline): MDHEN, SYDVKM. Germline trimming cut 5 bases from V and 2 bases from J; bases unmatched to any gene: 3. The CDR3 DNA is TGTGCCAGCAGTCCAGGGGGAGCTGGGGCCAACGTCCTGACTTTC. This sequence encodes CASSPGGAGANVLTF.

For this clonotype: This may stem from a read error, because a much larger clone lies one nucleotide away. The rearrangement uses TRBV12-3 or TRBV12-4 and TRBJ1-5, with TRBD1 as a possible D gene (5 bases). The CDR3 contains 13 residues. V was pared by 6 bases and J by 5 bases, with 11 bases between. The CDR3 loop is CASRPDSDQPQHF. CDR3 in DNA: TGTGCCAGCAGGCCAGACAGCGATCAGCCCCAGCATTTT.

This clonotype has only a few counts. The chain is built from TRBV7-3 and TRBJ1-1, with TRBD1 identical over 11 bases. The CDR3 runs to 15 residues. V trimming: 5 bases; J trimming: 4 bases; junction bases outside the gene matches: 6. The germline CDR1 and CDR2 sequences are SGHTA and FQGTGA. The CDR3 sequence is CASSPIGTGGTEAFF. CDR3 sequence (DNA): TGTGCCAGCAGCCCAATAGGGACAGGGGGCACTGAAGCTTTCTTT. Variable domain in full (rest from reference TRBV7-3 and TRBJ1-1): GAGVSQTPSNKVTEKGKYVELRCDPISGHTALYWYRQSLGQGPEFLIYFQGTGAADDSGLPNDRFFAVRPEGSVSTLKIQRTERGDSAVYLCASSPIGTGGTEAFFGQGTRLTVV.

This clonotype showed up many times. The V call is TRBV28, the J call TRBJ2-5; no reliable D call. CDR1 and CDR2 from the germline V gene are MDHEN and SYDVKM. The V gene lost 3 bases and the J gene lost 5 bases, with 16 bases spanning the gap. CDR3 length equals 15 residues. CDR3 nucleotide sequence: TGTGCCAGCAGTTTTGGTTCGCGGTCTCGGGAGACCCAGTACTTC. Protein sequence: CASSFGSRSRETQYF.

Ten or more counts support this clonotype. The chain is built from TRBV5-1 and TRBJ2-6; 7 nucleotides line up with TRBD1. Germline V gene lookup returns CDR1 SGHRS and CDR2 YFSETQ. V trimming: 0 bases; J trimming: 3 bases; junction bases outside the gene matches: 3. The CDR3 runs 16 residues. The CDR3 is CASSLDRGSGANVLTF. CDR3 DNA: TGCGCCAGCAGCTTGGACAGGGGTAGTGGGGCCAACGTCCTGACTTTC.

This clonotype has a handful of counts. CDR3 coding DNA: TGTGCCAGCAGTCCGACTAGCCTGAGGGCCTACGAGCAGTACTTC. Its translation: CASSPTSLRAYEQYF. The V gene is TRBV2, the J gene TRBJ2-7; 7 nucleotides agree with TRBD2. The CDR3 loop spans 15 amino acids. V was clipped by 5 bases and J by 2 bases; unmatched bases: 9. Germline V gene sequence: CDR1 SNHLY, CDR2 FYNNEI.

This clonotype turned up a few times. This rearrangement joins TRBV6-7 to TRBJ1-4; D might be TRBD1 (5 bases). TRBV6-7 is an ORF, with its function uncertain. This CDR3 has 15 residues. Trimming stripped 0 bases from V and 5 bases from J, with 10 bases between. The CDR3 loop is CASSYSNRGNEKLFF. In nucleotides, the CDR3 is TGTGCCAGCAGTTACTCGAATAGGGGCAATGAAAAACTGTTTTTT.

This clonotype was observed at least ten times. V gene TRBV7-2 combines with J gene TRBJ2-7, with D possibly being TRBD1 or TRBD2 (7 bases each). Looked up from germline, CDR1 is SGHTA and CDR2 is FQGNSA. The CDR3 has 16 amino acids. V was shortened by 6 bases and J by 3 bases, with 21 bases between the two germline ends. The chain's CDR3 is CASRLRGAGASYEQYF. The CDR3 bases are TGTGCCAGCAGACTCAGGGGGGCGGGGGCCAGCTACGAGCAGTACTTC.

A few counts support this clonotype. This rearrangement joins TRBV27 to TRBJ2-1; tentatively, D is TRBD2 (5 bases). The CDR3 has 13 amino acids. Between the trimmed V and J ends, which lost 3 bases and 7 bases, there was a span of 10 bases. Germline V gene lookup returns CDR1 MNHEY and CDR2 SMNVEV (reference sequence). The CDR3 nucleotides are TGTGCCAGCAGTTTGTTTACGGGGAATGAGCAGTTCTTC. Protein sequence: CASSLFTGNEQFF.

This clonotype was found many times. The chain is built from TRBV11-2 and TRBJ2-7; TRBD1 matches at 9 bases. With 5 bases clipped from V and 3 bases from J, the junction kept 5 bases outside the gene matches. Germline lookup yields CDR1 SGHAT and CDR2 FQNNGV. CDR3 length: 14 residues. CDR3 sequence (DNA): TGTGCCAGCAGCCGGACAGGGGATAGCTACGAGCAGTACTTC. It is translated as CASSRTGDSYEQYF.

This clonotype was detected a few times. The gene calls are TRBV6-2 or TRBV6-3 and TRBJ2-1; no definite D call. Germline V gene lookup returns CDR1 MNHEY and CDR2 SVGEGT. The germline V and J ends were trimmed by 5 bases and 4 bases, with 9 bases remaining between them. The CDR3 loop spans 13 amino acids. CDR3 DNA sequence: TGTGCCAGCAGTAACGGGCTGTACAATGAGCAGTTCTTC. Its translation: CASSNGLYNEQFF.

The table lists this clonotype with a few counts. The chain employs TRBV20-1 and TRBJ2-5; TRBD1 matches at 9 bases. Germline CDR1 reads DFQATT; CDR2 reads SNEGSKA (reference sequence). The CDR3 contains 14 residues. Trimming cost V 2 bases and J 7 bases; bases outside gene matches: 8. CDR3 residues: CSARIGTGIGTQYF. In DNA form, the CDR3 reads TGCAGTGCTAGAATCGGGACAGGGATCGGGACCCAGTACTTC.

This clonotype was seen ten or more times. The genes are TRBV27 and TRBJ1-1, with D hard to call. V was clipped by 3 bases and J by 4 bases, with 12 bases between them. Germline V gene lookup returns CDR1 MNHEY and CDR2 SMNVEV (reference sequence). This CDR3 region has 14 residues. CDR3 region: CASSFGSFSTEAFF. The CDR3 DNA sequence: TGTGCCAGCAGTTTTGGCAGCTTTAGCACTGAAGCTTTCTTT.

This clonotype has ten or more counts. V usage is TRBV29-1 and J usage is TRBJ1-1, with D hard to call. Germline CDR1 reads SQVTM; CDR2 reads ANQGSEA. The CDR3 contains 14 residues. Deletions cut 6 bases from V and 5 bases from J, with 19 bases between. In DNA, the CDR3 is TGCAGCGTCGGTAGTCGGCTCTCAAGGACTGAAGCTTTCTTT. This sequence encodes CSVGSRLSRTEAFF.

A few counts support this clonotype. CDR3 loop: CASSLASGGGTYNEQFF. CDR3 bases: TGTGCCAGCAGCTTGGCGAGCGGGGGGGGTACCTACAATGAGCAGTTCTTC. This chain uses TRBV5-6 with TRBJ2-1; TRBD2 aligns across 10 bases. CDR1 and CDR2 (germline): SGHDT, YYEEEE. This CDR3 contains 17 residues. V gave up 0 bases and J gave up 2 bases; unmatched junction bases: 5.

This clonotype was observed a handful of times. This chain joins TRBV3-2 and TRBJ1-4; the table's D gene call, TRBD1, was not cross checked with the DNA. TRBV3-2 is a recognized pseudogene. The CDR3 covers 15 residues. CDR3 nucleotide sequence: TGTGCCAGCAGCCTATCGGGACAGATAAATGAAAAACTGTTTTTT. Protein: CASSLSGQINEKLFF.